The 31 T cell receptor beta chains below all came from one sample that was sequenced in a study of T cell responses to AZD1222 COVID-19 vaccine (dated by TCRdb to about 2021). The sample's time point, from its label and the paper: about 28 days (+/-7) after the second vaccine dose. What this sample's treatment or condition label stands for: meningococcal conjugate vaccine given as trial control. Receptor amplification or capture employed the immunoSEQ multiplex PCR assay. The table was pulled from immuneACCESS by TCRdb, which kept in-frame rearrangements only. Such tables lose some clones; where checked, under half of the loss comes from unresolved V genes, and the rest has no known cause. Present in this sample are some 80,000 clones, about nine tenths of which were seen just once. 10% of the sample is in the top ten clones. The source was peripheral blood, collected 28 days after the second dose of the MenACWY control vaccine. The receptors derive from an adult who received the MenACWY meningococcal vaccine as a control.

The J gene is TRBJ2-4, the V gene TRBV9; D may be TRBD2 (6 bases). Germline values: CDR1 SGDLS, CDR2 YYNGEE. CDR3 size: 13 residues. Trimming took off 0 bases at V and 6 bases at J, with 7 bases between the two ends. CDR3 amino acids: CASSVEEGNIQYF. In DNA, the CDR3 is TGTGCCAGCAGCGTAGAGGAGGGAAACATTCAGTACTTC. The full variable domain, with the rest looked up from reference TRBV9 and TRBJ2-4, is DSGVTQTPKHLITATGQRVTLRCSPRSGDLSVYWYQQSLDQGLQFLIQYYNGEERAKGNILERFSAQQFPDLHSELNLSSLELGDSALYFCASSVEEGNIQYFGAGTRLSVL.

The rearrangement joins TRBV29-1 to TRBJ1-5; D is unresolved. The CDR3 contains 18 residues. Germline V gene sequence: CDR1 SQVTM, CDR2 ANQGSEA. The V end was cut by 2 bases, the J end by 0 bases, with 20 bases between. CDR3 DNA: TGCAGCGTTGAATTGGTCTCCGGCCCACCTTATAGCAATCAGCCCCAGCATTTT. Its protein is CSVELVSGPPYSNQPQHF.

Written as DNA, the CDR3 is TGTGCCAGCAGCCGGAGAGGAGATGCAACTAATGAAAAACTGTTTTTT. The encoded protein is CASSRRGDATNEKLFF. J is TRBJ1-4 and V is TRBV5-8; no clear D gene. V lost 4 bases to trimming and J lost 0 bases, with 13 bases between them. The CDR3 loop spans 16 amino acids. Germline CDR1 is SGHTS and CDR2 is YDEGEE. The complete variable domain, with remaining parts taken from reference TRBV5-8 and TRBJ1-4, reads EAGVTQSPTHLIKTRGQQATLRCSPISGHTSVYWYQQALGLGLQFLLWYDEGEERNRGNFPPRFSGRQFPNYSSELNVNALELEDSALYLCASSRRGDATNEKLFFGSGTQLSVL.

This sequence joins TRBV6-5 and TRBJ1-1, with 7 bases that match TRBD1. V was pared by 7 bases and J by 5 bases, with 13 bases of the junction left unmatched. Germline V gene lookup returns CDR1 MNHEY and CDR2 SVGAGI. CDR3 length equals 15 residues. This CDR3 reads CASTGGGERNTEAFF. The DNA for the CDR3 is TGTGCCAGCACAGGAGGGGGCGAACGAAATACTGAAGCTTTCTTT.

The gene calls are TRBV18 and TRBJ2-5; D uncertain. The germline V and J ends were trimmed by 0 bases and 2 bases, with 1 base remaining between them. The CDR3 extends over 12 amino acids. Germline V gene lookup returns CDR1 KGHSH and CDR2 LQKENI. CDR3 sequence: CASSPPQETQYF. CDR3 nucleotide sequence: TGTGCCAGCTCACCACCGCAAGAGACCCAGTACTTC.

The V call is TRBV5-6, the J call TRBJ2-7; D uncertain. There are 15 residues in the CDR3. Per germline, CDR1 SGHDT and CDR2 YYEEEE. The V end lost 0 bases, the J end lost 2 bases, and 12 bases lay between the germline ends. CDR3 sequence reads: CASSLGFRWTYEQYF. In nucleotides, the CDR3 is TGTGCCAGCAGCTTGGGATTTAGGTGGACCTACGAGCAGTACTTC.

V is TRBV4-2 and J is TRBJ1-3, with D possibly being TRBD1 (5 bases). Trimming left V 0 bases short and J 3 bases short, with 15 bases between. There are 17 residues in the CDR3. Germline CDR1 and CDR2: LGHNA and YNFKEQ. CDR3 sequence (DNA): TGTGCCAGCAGCCAAGAATCCCAGGGAAACTATGGAAACACCATATATTTT. As protein: CASSQESQGNYGNTIYF.

The V and J genes are TRBV19 and TRBJ2-6; no clear D. Germline CDR1 reads LNHDA; CDR2 reads SQIVND (reference sequence). The CDR3 has 14 amino acids. V shed 5 bases and J shed 0 bases, with 5 bases lying between them. The CDR3 is CASSSNSGANVLTF. CDR3 DNA: TGTGCCAGTAGTTCGAACTCTGGGGCCAACGTCCTGACTTTC. The full variable domain, its missing parts supplied by reference TRBV19 and TRBJ2-6, is DGGITQSPKYLFRKEGQNVTLSCEQNLNHDAMYWYRQDPGQGLRLIYYSQIVNDFQKGDIAEGYSVSREKKESFPLTVTSAQKNPTAFYLCASSSNSGANVLTFGAGSRLTVL.

The chain recombines TRBV7-8 with TRBJ1-6, with TRBD1 identical over 7 bases. The CDR3 sequence is 15 residues long. With V trimmed by 4 bases and J by 5 bases, 5 bases remained unmatched. Per germline, CDR1 SGHVS and CDR2 FQNEAQ. The CDR3 sequence is CASSSRTGDNSPLHF. CDR3 DNA sequence: TGTGCCAGCAGCTCTCGGACAGGAGATAATTCACCCCTCCACTTT.

This clone was seen a single time. This chain links TRBV27 with TRBJ1-1; maybe TRBD1 (6 bases). The CDR3 has 12 residues. Between the trimmed V and J ends, which lost 10 bases and 4 bases, there was a span of 13 bases. Germline loops: CDR1 MNHEY, CDR2 SMNVEV (reference sequence). The CDR3 region is CAKLTGLTEAFF. CDR3 coding DNA: TGTGCCAAATTAACAGGGCTCACTGAAGCTTTCTTT.

The chain joins TRBV6-1 to TRBJ2-7, with TRBD2 matching over 7 bases. The CDR3 totals 15 residues. Trimming cost V 1 base and J 3 bases; bases outside gene matches: 6. In germline, CDR1 is MNHNS, CDR2 SASEGT. The CDR3: CASSEERLADYEQYF. The DNA of the CDR3 is TGTGCCAGCAGTGAAGAAAGGCTAGCGGACTACGAGCAGTACTTC.

About this clone: The same CDR3 is also encoded by other DNA sequences in this sample. The chain links TRBV30 to TRBJ1-1; D is unresolved. Deletions cut 0 bases from V and 0 bases from J, with 2 bases between. The V gene's germline CDR1 is GTSNPN and CDR2 SVGIG (reference sequence). There are 12 residues in the CDR3. As DNA, the CDR3 is TGTGCCTGGAGTGTACTGAACACTGAAGCTTTCTTT. Translation: CAWSVLNTEAFF.

The genes are TRBV6-1 and TRBJ1-5; a weak D match, TRBD1 (6 bases). The CDR3 covers 14 residues. V lost 3 bases, J lost 6 bases, and 12 bases lay in between. The germline gives CDR1 MNHNS, CDR2 SASEGT. The CDR3 sequence is CASSEAGERQPQHF. The DNA for the CDR3 is TGTGCCAGCAGTGAGGCAGGGGAGCGTCAGCCCCAGCATTTT.

The V gene is TRBV6-4, the J gene TRBJ2-2; 7 bases line up with TRBD1. Germline assignment: CDR1 MRHNA and CDR2 SNTAGT. The CDR3 extends over 14 amino acids. The trim removed 0 bases at V and 6 bases at J, leaving 1 base unmatched. CDR3 residues: CASSDSQGAGELFF. CDR3 bases: TGTGCCAGCAGTGACTCGCAGGGGGCCGGGGAGCTGTTTTTT.

The chain joins TRBV2 to TRBJ1-6; D is undetermined. V was pared by 7 bases and J by 8 bases, with 15 bases between. This CDR3 is built from 14 residues. Germline-derived CDR1 and CDR2 are SNHLY and FYNNEI. CDR3 sequence reads: CASKPLGRDSPLHF. The CDR3 nucleotides are TGTGCCAGCAAGCCGTTGGGGAGGGATTCACCCCTCCACTTT.

The J gene is TRBJ1-1, the V gene TRBV6-1; D is undetermined. Per germline, CDR1 MNHNS and CDR2 SASEGT. Trimming pared 2 bases from V and 0 bases from J, leaving 4 bases between. The length of the CDR3 is 13 residues. DNA of the CDR3: TGTGCCAGCAGTGAAAGCCTGAACACTGAAGCTTTCTTT. It yields the protein CASSESLNTEAFF.

This clone was detected once. The V gene is TRBV7-8, the J gene TRBJ2-2; tentatively, D is TRBD1 or TRBD2 (6 bases each). Germline V gene sequence: CDR1 SGHVS, CDR2 FQNEAQ. With 1 base removed from V and 7 bases from J, the gap between germline ends came to 10 bases. The CDR3 runs 14 residues. CDR3: CASSLGGAGGELFF. The DNA for the CDR3 is TGTGCCAGCAGCTTAGGGGGGGCTGGCGGGGAGCTGTTTTTT.

The gene calls are TRBV5-5 and TRBJ1-4; D gene unclear. CDR3 length: 13 amino acids. Germline CDR1 and CDR2: SGHKS and YYEKEE (reference sequence). V lost 2 bases and J 4 bases, leaving 6 bases between the germline ends. The CDR3: CASSFTVNEKLFF. The CDR3 nucleotides read TGTGCCAGCAGCTTCACGGTTAATGAAAAACTGTTTTTT.

This chain uses TRBV19 with TRBJ1-5; 9 bases fit TRBD1. There are 15 residues in the CDR3. Unmatched junction bases numbered 7, after V lost 4 bases and J lost 6 bases. Looked up from germline, CDR1 is LNHDA and CDR2 is SQIVND (reference sequence). CDR3 loop: CASSTRDRVGQPQHF. The CDR3 DNA sequence: TGTGCCAGTAGTACCCGGGACAGGGTGGGTCAGCCCCAGCATTTT.

This rearrangement joins TRBV6-5 to TRBJ1-2; D is perhaps TRBD1 (5 bases). Trimming took 6 bases from V and 7 from J, leaving 15 bases between them. Germline V gene data show CDR1 as MNHEY and CDR2 as SVGAGI. The CDR3 covers 13 residues. Here the CDR3 DNA reads TGTGCCAGCAGGGCCGGGGCCGAAAGTGGCTACACCTTC. Translated, it gives CASRAGAESGYTF.

The chain combines TRBV6-5 with TRBJ1-2, with a weak D call TRBD1 (5 bases). V lost 6 bases and J lost 3, with 17 bases in between. Germline lookup yields CDR1 MNHEY and CDR2 SVGAGI. CDR3 size: 15 residues. CDR3: CASSRDSRTDYGYTF. In DNA form, the CDR3 reads TGTGCCAGCAGCCGGGACTCCCGAACGGACTATGGCTACACCTTC.

The J gene is TRBJ2-2, the V gene TRBV25-1; D is perhaps TRBD1 (5 bases). The germline CDR1 and CDR2 sequences are MGHDK and SYGVNS. V dropped 4 bases and J dropped 5 bases, with 20 bases sitting between them. This CDR3 is built from 17 residues. For the CDR3, the DNA is TGTGCCAGCAGTGCCAAACCCCTAGTAAGGGGTACCGGGGAGCTGTTTTTT. Amino acids: CASSAKPLVRGTGELFF.

The rearrangement links TRBV2 to TRBJ2-1; tentative D call: TRBD1 (6 bases). The length of the CDR3 is 12 residues. Per germline, CDR1 SNHLY and CDR2 FYNNEI. V was cut by 7 bases and J by 4 bases, with 8 bases left in between. The CDR3 sequence: CASKGEYNEQFF. CDR3 sequence (DNA): TGTGCCAGCAAGGGGGAGTACAATGAGCAGTTCTTC.

J is TRBJ1-1 and V is TRBV3-1 (or the pseudogene TRBV3-2); D not resolved. Trimming removed 0 bases at V and 8 bases at J, with 13 bases between. CDR1 is LGHDT, CDR2 YNNKEL, per germline (reference sequence). This CDR3 region has 14 residues. For the CDR3, the DNA is TGTGCCAGCAGCCAAGAATCCTTGGGAACGGAAGCTTTCTTT. Encoded protein: CASSQESLGTEAFF.

By its share, this clone is medium-sized. The chain couples TRBV6-7 to TRBJ2-7; possibly TRBD1 for D (5 bases). TRBV6-7 is marked as an open reading frame, function uncertain. The CDR3 contains 13 residues. CDR3 loop: CDTAVTVVDTEYF. The DNA of the CDR3 is TGTGATACAGCAGTTACGGTGGTGGACACCGAGTACTTC.

This clone appeared once. This chain links TRBV6-2 or TRBV6-3 with TRBJ2-3; TRBD2 matches 9 bases. The CDR3 spans 15 residues. With 6 bases clipped from V and 2 bases from J, the junction kept 6 bases outside the gene matches. Germline values: CDR1 MNHEY, CDR2 SVGEGT. The CDR3 DNA is TGTGCCAGCAGCCCTCTAGCGGGGTTCACAGATACGCAGTATTTT. Its translation: CASSPLAGFTDTQYF.

In this sample, this clone turned up once. The rearrangement joins TRBV7-9 to TRBJ1-4; the D is unclear. The germline CDR1 and CDR2 sequences are SEHNR and FQNEAQ (reference sequence). This CDR3 has 12 residues. Trimming cost V 5 bases and J 8 bases, with 9 bases left between them. CDR3 nucleotide sequence: TGTGCCAGCAGCCAATCCCAAGAAAAACTGTTTTTT. Translated: CASSQSQEKLFF.

The rearrangement joins TRBV7-8 to TRBJ1-5; a possible D gene is TRBD1 (5 bases). The V gene's germline CDR1 is SGHVS and CDR2 FQNEAQ. The V end was cut by 2 bases, the J end by 6 bases, with 11 bases between. The CDR3 is 14 residues long. As DNA, the CDR3 is TGTGCCAGCAGCTTAAGGCAGGGAACTCAGCCCCAGCATTTT. Protein product: CASSLRQGTQPQHF. Complete variable domain (other parts from reference TRBV7-8 and TRBJ1-5): GAGVSQSPRYKVAKRGQDVALRCDPISGHVSLFWYQQALGQGPEFLTYFQNEAQLDKSGLPSDRFFAERPEGSVSTLKIQRTQQEDSAVYLCASSLRQGTQPQHFGDGTRLSIL.

This clone was recorded only once. The rearrangement links TRBV6-5 to TRBJ1-6; D possibly corresponds to TRBD1 (6 bases). Trimming took 4 bases from V and 8 from J, leaving 9 bases between them. The germline V gene encodes CDR1 MNHEY and CDR2 SVGAGI. This CDR3 region has 13 residues. The CDR3 nucleotides are TGTGCCAGCAGTTCAAGGGGGGATTCACCCCTCCACTTT. The encoded protein is CASSSRGDSPLHF.

J is TRBJ1-1 and V is TRBV28; D ambiguous. The V gene's germline CDR1 is MDHEN and CDR2 SYDVKM. V gave up 6 bases and J gave up 1 base, with 9 bases separating them. The CDR3 sequence is 13 residues long. CDR3 coding DNA: TGTGCCAGCAGGTTGACAAGGAACACTGAAGCTTTCTTT. Amino acid sequence: CASRLTRNTEAFF.

The chain has TRBV10-3 and TRBJ1-1, with TRBD1 matching over 8 bases. The junction had 0 bases not matched to a gene; V was cut back by 2 bases and J by 1 base. The CDR3 contains 14 residues. In germline, CDR1 is ENHRY, CDR2 SYGVKD. The CDR3 sequence is CAISEGQGNTEAFF. DNA for the CDR3: TGTGCCATCAGTGAGGGACAGGGGAACACTGAAGCTTTCTTT.